The 19 T cell receptor beta chains in this list originate from one sample, sequenced in a study of CD8+ T cells in alopecia areata. Sequencing used cDNA as its template, made by extracting RNA and reverse transcribing it. Clones were sequenced by immunoSEQ multiplex PCR, and TCRdb holds only the in-frame ones, with some missing. The sample includes almost 250,000 clones, approximately 61% of them seen just once. Specimen: CD4+ T cells sorted from blood, collected at week 0. The receptors were gathered from a human donor with alopecia areata.

The CDR3 DNA follows: TGTGCCAGTAGACTGTATAAACGGGGAAGCAATCAGCCCCAGCATTTT. This sequence encodes CASRLYKRGSNQPQHF. The V gene is TRBV19, the J gene TRBJ1-5; D ambiguous. The V gene lost 6 bases and the J gene lost 1 base, with 16 bases spanning the gap. The CDR3 consists of 16 residues. Germline V gene lookup returns CDR1 LNHDA and CDR2 SQIVND (reference sequence).

This rearrangement joins TRBV7-2 to TRBJ1-6, with unresolved D. Per the germline V gene, CDR1 is SGHTA and CDR2 is FQGNSA. With 5 bases removed from V and 7 bases from J, the gap between germline ends came to 6 bases. This CDR3 spans 12 amino acids. The chain's CDR3 is CASSHRNSPLHF. The CDR3 nucleotides are TGTGCCAGCAGCCACCGGAATTCACCCCTCCACTTT.

This clone was detected only a few times. J is TRBJ1-2 and V is TRBV29-1, with D perhaps TRBD1 (5 bases). Trimming shortened V by 7 bases and J by 5 bases, and 11 bases separated the two germline ends. The CDR3 length is 11 residues. CDR1 is SQVTM and CDR2 is ANQGSEA in the germline V gene. The CDR3 is CSARGAYGYTF. The CDR3 DNA reads TGCAGCGCCCGTGGGGCGTATGGCTACACCTTC.

The J gene is TRBJ2-5, the V gene TRBV4-3; 10 nucleotides line up with TRBD2. The CDR3 sequence is 15 residues long. Germline trimming cut 2 bases from V and 2 bases from J; bases unmatched to any gene: 2. The germline gives CDR1 LGHNA, CDR2 YSLEER. In DNA, the CDR3 is TGCGCCAGCAGCCAAAGAGCGGGGGGGCAAGAGACCCAGTACTTC. Translated, it gives CASSQRAGGQETQYF.

This clone came up a few times. The chain links TRBV9 to TRBJ2-3; either TRBD1 or TRBD2 may supply D (5 bases each). The CDR3 is made up of 15 amino acids. Trimming cost V 4 bases and J 8 bases, with 20 bases left between them. CDR1 is SGDLS, CDR2 YYNGEE, per germline. In DNA, the CDR3 is TGTGCCAGCAGCCCTTGGGGCGGGCCGACCACTACGCAGTATTTT. Amino acids: CASSPWGGPTTTQYF.

A note on this clone: Other DNA sequences in the same sample also yield this CDR3. This rearrangement joins TRBV9 to TRBJ1-1; no firm D call. Trimming shortened V by 0 bases and J by 1 base, and 4 bases separated the two germline ends. Germline loops: CDR1 SGDLS, CDR2 YYNGEE. The CDR3 runs 13 residues. CDR3 bases: TGTGCCAGCAGCGTAGGGGCGAACACTGAAGCTTTCTTT. It specifies CASSVGANTEAFF.

V gene TRBV5-6 combines with J gene TRBJ2-7, with D perhaps matching TRBD1 (5 bases). The CDR3 covers 13 residues. Looked up from germline, CDR1 is SGHDT and CDR2 is YYEEEE. V lost 0 bases to trimming and J lost 2 bases, with 6 bases between them. As DNA, the CDR3 is TGTGCCAGCAGCTTGGTGACAGCCTACGAGCAGTACTTC. Protein: CASSLVTAYEQYF.

This clone was seen a single time. The gene calls are TRBV18 and TRBJ2-3, with TRBD2 identical over 11 bases. This CDR3 is 16 amino acids long. Germline V lookup: CDR1 KGHSH, CDR2 LQKENI. The V and J ends lost 5 bases and 3 bases, in that order; junction bases with no gene match: 7. The CDR3 spells CASSSVSGGATDTQYF. Here the CDR3 DNA reads TGTGCCAGCTCATCGGTTAGCGGGGGGGCGACAGATACGCAGTATTTT.

Only a few counts were recorded for this clone. This chain joins TRBV29-1 and TRBJ1-1, with D possibly matching TRBD1 (6 bases). Trimming cost V 0 bases and J 10 bases, with 12 bases left between them. This CDR3 has 12 amino acids. The V gene's germline CDR1 is SQVTM and CDR2 ANQGSEA. CDR3 bases: TGCAGCGTTGAAGATCAGGGGCCCCGAGCTTTCTTT. This gives the protein CSVEDQGPRAFF.

A remark on this clone: One end of the junction is discordant with germline, which a read error may explain. V gene TRBV30 combines with J gene TRBJ2-3; D may be TRBD2 (7 bases). Germline V lookup: CDR1 GTSNPN, CDR2 SVGIG (reference sequence). The CDR3 extends over 15 amino acids. CDR3 amino acids: CAWSLSGGSTDTQYF. The CDR3 coding sequence is TGTGCATGGAGTTTGTCGGGGGGCAGCACAGATACGCAGTATTTT.

The chain joins TRBV29-1 to TRBJ1-1; D is unresolved. The CDR3 covers 15 residues. Trimming cost V 5 bases and J 6 bases, with 22 bases left between them. Germline loops: CDR1 SQVTM, CDR2 ANQGSEA. CDR3 region: CSVPGPRRASAEAFF. The CDR3 DNA sequence: TGCAGCGTTCCTGGACCCCGGAGGGCTTCTGCTGAAGCTTTCTTT.

V usage is TRBV29-1 and J usage is TRBJ2-3, with no clear D. The CDR3 covers 16 residues. Germline V lookup: CDR1 SQVTM, CDR2 ANQGSEA. V shed 6 bases and J shed 2 bases, with 21 bases lying between them. In DNA, the CDR3 is TGCAGCGTGGCCCCCTCTGTTCTGCGGAACACAGATACGCAGTATTTT. This sequence encodes CSVAPSVLRNTDTQYF.

The rearrangement joins TRBV7-9 to TRBJ1-1; perhaps TRBD1 as D (6 bases). Between the trimmed V and J ends, which lost 1 base and 4 bases, there was a span of 13 bases. The length of the CDR3 is 15 residues. Germline CDR1 is SEHNR and CDR2 is FQNEAQ (reference sequence). Here the CDR3 DNA reads TGTGCCAGCAGCTTAGATCAGGGGTCAGTCACTGAAGCTTTCTTT. Translation: CASSLDQGSVTEAFF.

The gene calls are TRBV7-2 and TRBJ2-5; 9 bases are shared with TRBD2. CDR3 size: 14 residues. J gave up 5 bases and V 5 bases, and 6 bases lay outside the gene matches. Germline CDR1 is SGHTA and CDR2 is FQGNSA. This CDR3 is CASSNSGGEETQYF. CDR3 in DNA: TGTGCCAGCAGCAATAGCGGGGGCGAGGAGACCCAGTACTTC.

Notes on this clone: The identical CDR3 is also encoded by other nucleotide sequences in the sample. The rearrangement joins TRBV29-1 to TRBJ1-5; D is unclear. The CDR3 is 12 residues long. The germline gives CDR1 SQVTM, CDR2 ANQGSEA. Deletions cut 4 bases from V and 0 bases from J, with 4 bases between. DNA of the CDR3: TGCAGCGTTGGAAGTAGCAATCAGCCCCAGCATTTT. It is translated as CSVGSSNQPQHF.

This clone has just a few counts. The chain recombines TRBV10-3 with TRBJ2-5, with 7 bases fitting TRBD2. The germline V gene encodes CDR1 ENHRY and CDR2 SYGVKD. CDR3 size: 13 residues. Germline trimming cut 6 bases from V and 3 bases from J; bases unmatched to any gene: 4. CDR3 protein: CAISEGLEETQYF. DNA of the CDR3: TGTGCCATCAGCGAAGGACTAGAAGAGACCCAGTACTTC.

In DNA, the CDR3 is TGTGCCAGCAGGGTAACAGGGGGACTTTCACCCCTCCACTTT. Translating it yields CASRVTGGLSPLHF. The chain links TRBV2 to TRBJ1-6; 8 bases line up with TRBD1. V was clipped by 6 bases and J by 9 bases; unmatched bases: 7. CDR1 is SNHLY and CDR2 is FYNNEI in the germline V gene. The CDR3 length is 14 residues.

The table lists this clone with a count of one. The chain combines TRBV29-1 with TRBJ1-5; TRBD1 matches at 7 bases. After removal of 6 bases from V and 1 base from J, the junction contained 12 bases not matched to a gene. Germline V gene data show CDR1 as SQVTM and CDR2 as ANQGSEA. This CDR3 has 16 residues. The CDR3 is CSVKDDRDGSNQPQHF. The CDR3 nucleotides read TGCAGCGTAAAGGATGACAGGGATGGCAGCAATCAGCCCCAGCATTTT.

The genes are TRBV29-1 and TRBJ2-4, with D perhaps being TRBD1 or TRBD2 (6 bases each). Trimming took 7 bases from V and 5 from J, leaving 18 bases between them. This CDR3 region has 14 residues. CDR1 SQVTM and CDR2 ANQGSEA come from the germline V gene. CDR3 residues: CSGGHSGGQNIQYF. In nucleotides, the CDR3 is TGCAGCGGGGGACACTCCGGGGGTCAAAACATTCAGTACTTC.